This record covers a single T cell receptor beta chain. Its antigen is undetermined. V was clipped by 5 bases and J by 2 bases, with 13 bases between them. Germline V gene lookup returns CDR1 MNHEY and CDR2 SVGAGI. The CDR3 loop spans 15 amino acids. The data derive from a study of beta chain features in type 1 diabetes. Study outcomes and limitations: When Type 1 diabetes patients were examined, their TCRB CDR3s proved moderately but significantly shorter in all four CD4+ subsets. Unsettled here was the matter of whether HLA type influences TCRB rearrangement. For type 1 diabetes patients, VDJ junctions showed fewer insertions and more deletions.

The isolated RNA, all of it, was reverse transcribed, so expressed TCRB transcripts were what got sequenced. Produced via immunoSEQ multiplex PCR; TCRdb's table is partial and in-frame only. Among about 740,000 clones listed, around 15% were seen once. The sequencing sample was made of naive CD4+ T cells from blood. The sequence was obtained from a man aged 18 to 30 with type 1 diabetes. V and J are TRBV6-5 and TRBJ1-5, with D tentatively TRBD1 (6 bases). The CDR3 is CASSTQGLGNQPQHF. As DNA, the CDR3 is TGTGCCAGCAGTACCCAGGGGTTGGGCAATCAGCCCCAGCATTTT.